This TCR beta chain was documented in a study of control samples from healthy donors and cancer patients. TCRdb's copy holds only in-frame clones and misses some; the assay was immunoSEQ multiplex PCR. Here the sample spans about 250,000 clones, roughly 87% being singletons. The CDR3 is 14 residues long. Germline V gives CDR1 SGHVS, CDR2 FQNEAQ. The V end was cut by 1 base, the J end by 8 bases, with 14 bases between. The sequencing input was PBMCs. The sequence was obtained from an older woman with lung cancer. The chain uses TRBV7-8 and TRBJ1-2; D is possibly TRBD1 (5 bases). CDR3 loop: CASSLEGLRGGYTF. The CDR3 region has the DNA TGTGCCAGCAGCTTAGAAGGGTTAAGGGGCGGCTACACCTTC.